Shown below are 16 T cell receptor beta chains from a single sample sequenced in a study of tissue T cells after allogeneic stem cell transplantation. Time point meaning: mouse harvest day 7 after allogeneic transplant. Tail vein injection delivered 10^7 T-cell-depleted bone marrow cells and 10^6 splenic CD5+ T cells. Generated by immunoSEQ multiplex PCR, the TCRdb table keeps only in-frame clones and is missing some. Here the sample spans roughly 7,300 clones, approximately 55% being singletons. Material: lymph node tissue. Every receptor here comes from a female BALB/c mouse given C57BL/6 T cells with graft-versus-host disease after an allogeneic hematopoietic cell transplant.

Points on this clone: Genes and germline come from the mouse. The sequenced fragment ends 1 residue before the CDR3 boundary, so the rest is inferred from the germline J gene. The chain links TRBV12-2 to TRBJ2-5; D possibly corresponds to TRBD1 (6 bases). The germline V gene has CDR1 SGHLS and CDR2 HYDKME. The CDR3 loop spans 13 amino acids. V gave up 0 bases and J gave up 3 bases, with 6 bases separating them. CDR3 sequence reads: CASSLQGQDTQYF. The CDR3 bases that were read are TGTGCCAGCTCTCTCCAGGGGCAAGACACCCAGTAC.

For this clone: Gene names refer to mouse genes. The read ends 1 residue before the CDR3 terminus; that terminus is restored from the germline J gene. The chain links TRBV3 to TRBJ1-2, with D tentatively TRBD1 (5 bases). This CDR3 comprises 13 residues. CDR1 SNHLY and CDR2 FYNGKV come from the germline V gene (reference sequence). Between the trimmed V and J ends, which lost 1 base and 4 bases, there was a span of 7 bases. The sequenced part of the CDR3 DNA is TGTGCCAGCAGCTTAGTTGGGGGCTCCGACTACACC. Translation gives CASSLVGGSDYT. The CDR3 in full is CASSLVGGSDYTF.

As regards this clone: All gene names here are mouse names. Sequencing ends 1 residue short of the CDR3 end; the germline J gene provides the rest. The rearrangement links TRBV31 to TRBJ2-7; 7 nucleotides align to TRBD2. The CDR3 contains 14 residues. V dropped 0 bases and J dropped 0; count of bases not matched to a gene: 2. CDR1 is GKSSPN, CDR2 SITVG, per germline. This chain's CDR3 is CAWSLGGSSYEQYF. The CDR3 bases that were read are TGTGCCTGGAGTCTTGGGGGGTCCTCCTATGAACAGTAC.

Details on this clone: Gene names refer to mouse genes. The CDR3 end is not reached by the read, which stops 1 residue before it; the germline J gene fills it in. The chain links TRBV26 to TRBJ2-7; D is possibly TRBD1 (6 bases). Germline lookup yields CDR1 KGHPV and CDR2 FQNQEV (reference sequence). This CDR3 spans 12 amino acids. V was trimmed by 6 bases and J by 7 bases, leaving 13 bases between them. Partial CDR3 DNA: TGTGCCAGCAGCCCCAGGGGATGGGAACAGTAC. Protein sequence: CASSPRGWEQY. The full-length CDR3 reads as CASSPRGWEQYF.

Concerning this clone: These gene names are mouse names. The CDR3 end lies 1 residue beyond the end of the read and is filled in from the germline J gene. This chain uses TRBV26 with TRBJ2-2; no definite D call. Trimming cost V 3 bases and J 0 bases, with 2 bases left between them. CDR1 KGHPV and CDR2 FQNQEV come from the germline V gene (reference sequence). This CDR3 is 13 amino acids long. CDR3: CASSLANTGQLYF. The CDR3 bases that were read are TGTGCCAGCAGTCTTGCAAACACCGGGCAGCTCTAC.

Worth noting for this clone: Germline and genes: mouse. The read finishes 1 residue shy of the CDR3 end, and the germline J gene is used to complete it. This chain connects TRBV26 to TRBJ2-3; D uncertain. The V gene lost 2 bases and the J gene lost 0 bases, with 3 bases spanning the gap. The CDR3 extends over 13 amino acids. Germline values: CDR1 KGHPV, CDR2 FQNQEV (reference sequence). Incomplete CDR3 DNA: TGTGCCAGCAGTCTGCGGAGTGCAGAAACGCTGTAT. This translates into CASSLRSAETLY. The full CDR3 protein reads CASSLRSAETLYF.

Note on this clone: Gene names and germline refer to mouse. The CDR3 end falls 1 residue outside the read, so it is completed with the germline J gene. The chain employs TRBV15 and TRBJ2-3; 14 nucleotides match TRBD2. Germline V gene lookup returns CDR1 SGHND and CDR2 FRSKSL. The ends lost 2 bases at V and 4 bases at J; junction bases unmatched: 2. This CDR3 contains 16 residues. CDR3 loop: CASSLRDWGGPETLYF. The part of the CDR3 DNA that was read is TGTGCCAGCAGTTTAAGGGACTGGGGGGGCCCAGAAACGCTGTAT.

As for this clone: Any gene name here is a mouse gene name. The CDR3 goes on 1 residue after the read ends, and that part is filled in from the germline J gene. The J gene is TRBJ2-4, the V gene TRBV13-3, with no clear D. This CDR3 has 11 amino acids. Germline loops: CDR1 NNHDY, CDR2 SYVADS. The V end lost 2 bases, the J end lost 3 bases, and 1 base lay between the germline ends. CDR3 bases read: TGTGCCAGCAGTGAGCAAAACACCTTGTAC. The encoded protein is CASSEQNTLY. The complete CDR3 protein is CASSEQNTLYF.

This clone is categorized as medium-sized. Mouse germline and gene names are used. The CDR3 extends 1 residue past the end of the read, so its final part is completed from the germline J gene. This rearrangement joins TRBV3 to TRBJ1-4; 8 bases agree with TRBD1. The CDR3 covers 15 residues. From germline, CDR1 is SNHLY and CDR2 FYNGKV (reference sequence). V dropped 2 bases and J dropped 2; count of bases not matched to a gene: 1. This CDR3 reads CASSLTGGSNERLFF. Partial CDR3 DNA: TGTGCCAGCAGCTTAACAGGGGGGTCCAACGAAAGATTATTT. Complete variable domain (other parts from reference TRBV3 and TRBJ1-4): GPKVLQIPSHQIIDMGQMVTLNCDPVSNHLYFYWYKQILGQQMEFLVNFYNGKVMEKSKLFKDQFSVERPDGSYFTLKIQPTALEDSAVYFCASSLTGGSNERLFFGHGTKLSVL.

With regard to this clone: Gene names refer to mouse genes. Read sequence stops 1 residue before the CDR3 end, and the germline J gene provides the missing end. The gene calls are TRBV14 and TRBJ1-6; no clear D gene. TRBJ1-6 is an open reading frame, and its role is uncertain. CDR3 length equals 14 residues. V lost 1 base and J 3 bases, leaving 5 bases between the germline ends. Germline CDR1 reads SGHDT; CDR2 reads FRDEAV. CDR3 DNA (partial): TGTGCCAGCAGTTTCACCAGCTATAATTCGCCCCTCTAC. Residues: CASSFTSYNSPLY. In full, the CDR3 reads CASSFTSYNSPLYF.

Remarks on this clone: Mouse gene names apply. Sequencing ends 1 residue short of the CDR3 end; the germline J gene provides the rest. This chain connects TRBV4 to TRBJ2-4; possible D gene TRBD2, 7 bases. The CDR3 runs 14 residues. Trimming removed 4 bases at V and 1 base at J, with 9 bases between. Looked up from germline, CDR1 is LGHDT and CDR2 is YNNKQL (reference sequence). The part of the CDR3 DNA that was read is TGTGCCAGCAGCTTTGGGGGGCGTCAAAACACCTTGTAC. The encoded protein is CASSFGGRQNTLY. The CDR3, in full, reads CASSFGGRQNTLYF.

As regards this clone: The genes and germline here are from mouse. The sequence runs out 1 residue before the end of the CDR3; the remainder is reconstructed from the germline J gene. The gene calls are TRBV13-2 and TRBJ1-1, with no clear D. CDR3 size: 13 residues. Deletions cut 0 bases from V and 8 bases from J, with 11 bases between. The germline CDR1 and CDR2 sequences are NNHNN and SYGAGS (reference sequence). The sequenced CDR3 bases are TGTGCCAGCGGTGATGCGAAGGGTGGGGAAGTCTTC. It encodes CASGDAKGGEVF. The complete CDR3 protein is CASGDAKGGEVFF.

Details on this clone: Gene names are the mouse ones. This chain's CDR3 is CSSSLPSGNTLYF. Incomplete CDR3 DNA: TGCTCCAGCAGTCTACCTTCTGGAAATACGCTCTAT. V usage is TRBV23 and J usage is TRBJ1-3. The read terminates 1 residue before the CDR3 end, so the remaining end is supplied by the germline J gene. Germline-derived CDR1 and CDR2 are KGHTA and FQNQQP. CDR3 length: 13 amino acids.

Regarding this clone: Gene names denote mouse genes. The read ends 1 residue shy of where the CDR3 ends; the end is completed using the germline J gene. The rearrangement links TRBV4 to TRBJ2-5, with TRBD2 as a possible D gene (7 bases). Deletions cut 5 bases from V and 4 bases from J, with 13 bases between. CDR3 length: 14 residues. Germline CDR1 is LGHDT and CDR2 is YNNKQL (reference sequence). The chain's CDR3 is CASSPGGAKDTQYF. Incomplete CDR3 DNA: TGTGCCAGCAGCCCGGGGGGCGCTAAAGACACCCAGTAC. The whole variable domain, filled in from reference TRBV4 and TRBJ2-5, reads ETAVFQTPNYHVTQVGNEVSFNCKQTLGHDTMYWYKQDSKKLLKIMFSYNNKQLIVNETVPRRFSPQSSDKAHLNLRIKSVEPEDSAVYLCASSPGGAKDTQYFGPGTRLLVL.

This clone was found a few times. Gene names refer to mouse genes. This CDR3 reads CASSPDSSGNTLYF. Partial CDR3 DNA: TGTGCCAGCAGTCCTGACAGTTCTGGAAATACGCTCTAT. This chain joins TRBV26 and TRBJ1-3; tentative D call: TRBD1 (5 bases). The read ends 1 residue early relative to the CDR3; the germline J gene fills the gap. The CDR3 length is 14 residues. Germline CDR1 and CDR2: KGHPV and FQNQEV (reference sequence). V was trimmed by 4 bases and J by 0 bases, leaving 7 bases between them.

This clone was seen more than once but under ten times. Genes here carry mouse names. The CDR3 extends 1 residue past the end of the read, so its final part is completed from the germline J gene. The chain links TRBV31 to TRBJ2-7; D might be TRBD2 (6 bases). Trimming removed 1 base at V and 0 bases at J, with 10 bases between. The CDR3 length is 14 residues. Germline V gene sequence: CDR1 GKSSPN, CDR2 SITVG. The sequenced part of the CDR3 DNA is TGTGCCTGGAGTCAAGACTGGAGCTCCTATGAACAGTAC. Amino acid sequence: CAWSQDWSSYEQY. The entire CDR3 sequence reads CAWSQDWSSYEQYF.